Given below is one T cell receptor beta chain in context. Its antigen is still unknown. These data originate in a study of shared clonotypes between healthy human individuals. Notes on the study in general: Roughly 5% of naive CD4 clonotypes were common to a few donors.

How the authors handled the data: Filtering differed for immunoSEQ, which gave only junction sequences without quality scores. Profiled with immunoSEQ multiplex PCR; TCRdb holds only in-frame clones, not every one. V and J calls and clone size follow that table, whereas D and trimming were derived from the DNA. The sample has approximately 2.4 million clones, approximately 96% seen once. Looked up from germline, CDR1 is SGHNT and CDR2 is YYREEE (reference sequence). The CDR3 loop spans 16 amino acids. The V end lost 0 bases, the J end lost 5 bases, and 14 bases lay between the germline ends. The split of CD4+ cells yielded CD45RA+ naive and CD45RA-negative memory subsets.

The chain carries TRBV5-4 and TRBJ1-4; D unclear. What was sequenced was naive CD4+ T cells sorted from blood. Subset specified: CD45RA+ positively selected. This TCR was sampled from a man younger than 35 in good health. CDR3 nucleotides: TGTGCCAGCAGCTTGGGCGGGTCTCTGGGGAATGAAAAACTGTTTTTT. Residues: CASSLGGSLGNEKLFF.